What follows describes a single TCR beta chain. The target antigen is unknown. This sample is part of a study of cytomegalovirus exposure and HLA in healthy donors. Study findings and constraints: For cytomegalovirus status, the classifier reportedly gave diagnoses with high specificity and sensitivity. TCR beta sequences numbering roughly 16,000 were associated with HLA alleles at 0.05 false discovery rate in a later analysis. Being productive about 90% or about 30% of the time was typical of most TCR beta V segments in an earlier analysis.

A multiplex PCR was run with 60 Vbeta primers and 13 Jbeta primers. Some clones are missing from TCRdb's copy, which holds only in-frame ones; the method was immunoSEQ multiplex PCR. The sample holds 150,000 or so clones, approximately 80% seen once. The CDR3 loop spans 15 amino acids. CDR1 and CDR2 from the germline V gene are LGHNA and YSLEER. V lost 0 bases and J 2 bases, leaving 9 bases between the germline ends. Material: PBMCs. This clonotype originated in a middle-aged man in good health and CMV-seropositive. The V call is TRBV4-3, the J call TRBJ2-3, with D tentatively TRBD1 (6 bases). In nucleotides, the CDR3 is TGCGCCAGCAGCCAAGAGGGGACAAACACAGATACGCAGTATTTT. It codes for CASSQEGTNTDTQYF.